This T cell receptor beta chain was recovered during a study of CXCR3-negative and CXCR3-positive naive CD8 T cells. Study findings and constraints: In naive cells, CXCR3-negative and CXCR3-positive subsets had similar TRBV-TRBJ usage; memory cells differed. Hydrophobicity was higher for TRB CDR3s found in CXCR3-positive naive cells than in CXCR3-negative naive cells. Partly lower CXCR3 expression followed cryopreservation, and most assays relied on fresh PBMCs.

Its frequency marks this clonotype as medium-sized (0.01 to 0.1%). No antigen is known for it. Germline CDR1 is DFQATT and CDR2 is SNEGSKA (reference sequence). The CDR3 is made up of 14 amino acids. All TRB cDNA libraries came from 5' RACE performed with UMI labels. TCRdb reprocessed the 5' RACE reads and keeps a single row for each CDR3 protein, giving no DNA. The sample's table shows under 8,000 distinct CDR3 sequences. The study sorted every CD8+ T cell subset in triplicate at 300,000 cells each. Those CD8+ T cells considered naive were CD45RO-CCR7+CD27+CD95-. The V call is TRBV20-1, the J call TRBJ2-1; the D gene TCRdb calls, TRBD2, cannot be checked with no DNA. This sequence originates from a human donor in good health. Some clones in this sample may be carry-over from other donors' samples. The sequenced sample consisted of naive CXCR3+ CD8+ T cells from blood. Subset meaning: CD45RO-CCR7+CD27+CD95- naive CD8+ T cells expressing CXCR3 (TNR3+). This CDR3 reads CSAKKRGDLNEQFF.